These T cell receptor beta chains were read from a single sample in a study of response to subunit inactivated influenza vaccine. In TCRdb, the RT-PCR reads were re-called with MiXCR into one record per CDR3 protein. The table has 300,000 to 350,000 distinct CDR3 sequences, just over 20% seen once. The input for sequencing was PBMCs from blood, taken less than 22 months after vaccination. The receptors stem from a man aged 50 to 75 who received an inactivated influenza vaccine. Each CDR3 is given with its conserved first and last residue. The D gene is left open where the match is weak. Only part of the rows carry a size: once, few, many, or a class if the clone is expanded.

V gene: TRBV6-1
J gene: TRBJ2-7
clone size: .
D gene: TRBD1
CDR3 protein: CATDRGSYEQYF
CDR3 DNA: TGTGCCACGGACAGGGGAAGTTACGAGCAGTACTTC

V gene: TRBV20-1
J gene: TRBJ1-1
clone size: many
D gene: TRBD1
CDR3 protein: CSAQRDRLGAFF
CDR3 DNA: TGCAGTGCCCAGAGGGACAGACTAGGGGCTTTCTTT

V gene: TRBV7-9
J gene: TRBJ1-1
clone size: many
D gene: .
CDR3 protein: CASSLGSGRPVSAFF
CDR3 DNA: TGTGCCAGCAGCTTAGGCTCCGGCCGCCCGGTTTCAGCTTTCTTT

V gene: TRBV7-6
J gene: TRBJ2-3
clone size: few
D gene: TRBD2
CDR3 protein: CASSLVGGLAGGTDTQYF
CDR3 DNA: TGTGCCAGCAGCTTAGTGGGGGGACTAGCGGGAGGCACAGATACGCAGTATTTT

V gene: TRBV5-6
J gene: TRBJ2-1
clone size: .
D gene: .
CDR3 protein: CASSLQGAVNEQFF
CDR3 DNA: TGTGCCAGCAGCTTACAAGGGGCGGTCAATGAGCAGTTCTTC

V gene: TRBV7-2
J gene: TRBJ2-7
clone size: .
D gene: .
CDR3 protein: CASSLRPSSYEQYF
CDR3 DNA: TGTGCCAGCAGCTTAAGGCCTAGCTCCTACGAGCAGTACTTC

V gene: TRBV3-1
J gene: TRBJ1-1
clone size: many
D gene: .
CDR3 protein: CASSLLGRDTEAFF
CDR3 DNA: TGTGCCAGCAGCCTTCTTGGCAGGGACACTGAAGCTTTCTTT

V gene: TRBV3-1
J gene: TRBJ1-1
clone size: .
D gene: TRBD1
CDR3 protein: CASTLQGANTEAFF
CDR3 DNA: TGTGCCAGCACCCTACAGGGGGCGAACACTGAAGCTTTCTTT

V gene: TRBV12-3/TRBV12-4
J gene: TRBJ2-1
clone size: .
D gene: .
CDR3 protein: CASSLTSGEQFF
CDR3 DNA: TGTGCCAGCAGCCTAACTTCCGGGGAGCAGTTCTTC

V gene: TRBV20-1
J gene: TRBJ1-5
clone size: .
D gene: .
CDR3 protein: CSARVRGGQPQHF
CDR3 DNA: TGCAGTGCTAGAGTTAGGGGCGGCCAGCCCCAGCATTTT

V gene: TRBV29-1
J gene: TRBJ2-3
clone size: .
D gene: .
CDR3 protein: CSGALVTDTQYF
CDR3 DNA: TGCAGCGGTGCCCTGGTCACAGATACGCAGTATTTT

V gene: TRBV12-3/TRBV12-4
J gene: TRBJ1-6
clone size: many
D gene: .
CDR3 protein: CASSDSYNSPLHF
CDR3 DNA: TGTGCCAGCAGCGACTCCTATAATTCACCCCTCCACTTT

V gene: TRBV6-1
J gene: TRBJ1-2
clone size: .
D gene: TRBD1
CDR3 protein: CASRGTGYYGYTF
CDR3 DNA: TGTGCCAGCAGAGGGACAGGCTACTATGGCTACACCTTC

V gene: TRBV24-1
J gene: TRBJ2-1
clone size: few
D gene: .
CDR3 protein: CATSVFGKVNEQFF
CDR3 DNA: TGTGCCACCAGTGTTTTCGGGAAGGTCAATGAGCAGTTCTTC

V gene: TRBV4-3
J gene: TRBJ2-3
clone size: .
D gene: .
CDR3 protein: CASSQGWAVGTDTQYF
CDR3 DNA: TGCGCCAGCAGCCAAGGGTGGGCGGTCGGCACAGATACGCAGTATTTT

V gene: TRBV5-1
J gene: TRBJ1-1
clone size: .
D gene: .
CDR3 protein: CASSLAPTGTTEAFF
CDR3 DNA: TGCGCCAGCAGCTTGGCCCCCACAGGGACCACTGAAGCTTTCTTT

V gene: TRBV18
J gene: TRBJ2-2
clone size: once
D gene: TRBD1
CDR3 protein: CASSPTTTGGSNTGELFF
CDR3 DNA: TGTGCCAGCTCACCGACGACGACAGGGGGCTCGAACACCGGGGAGCTGTTTTTT